Presented here are 6 T cell receptor beta chains from one specimen sequenced in a study of blood T cell repertoires in COVID-19. Data came from immunoSEQ multiplex PCR; TCRdb stores just in-frame clones and leaves some out. The table has hundreds of thousands of clones, approximately 78% seen once. Sequencing was performed on PBMCs or T cells enriched from blood (not recorded which). The receptors originated from a man aged 40-49 years who had been exposed to COVID-19.

This clone was seen only once. The CDR3 DNA follows: TGTGCCAGCAGCTTAGGGGCGGGACCCTACGAGCAGTACTTC. The encoded protein is CASSLGAGPYEQYF. This chain joins TRBV11-2 and TRBJ2-7; TRBD2 is a possible D gene (6 bases). The germline V gene encodes CDR1 SGHAT and CDR2 FQNNGV. This CDR3 has 14 amino acids. Trimming left V 1 base short and J 2 bases short, with 9 bases between.

V gene TRBV5-6 combines with J gene TRBJ2-6; D is unresolved. The CDR3 has 15 residues. V was trimmed by 4 bases and J by 2 bases, leaving 10 bases between them. In germline, CDR1 is SGHDT, CDR2 YYEEEE. The CDR3 sequence: CASSRYDAGANVLTF. The CDR3 region has the DNA TGTGCCAGCAGCCGGTACGATGCTGGGGCCAACGTCCTGACTTTC.

The V and J genes are TRBV18 and TRBJ1-1, with 7 positions matching TRBD1. Looked up from germline, CDR1 is KGHSH and CDR2 is LQKENI. V lost 7 bases to trimming and J lost 4 bases; unmatched junction nucleotides: 15. The CDR3 extends over 16 amino acids. The CDR3 loop is CASFGQDLRGGTEAFF. The CDR3 DNA reads as TGTGCCAGCTTTGGACAGGATCTAAGAGGTGGCACTGAAGCTTTCTTT.

The chain links TRBV12-3 or TRBV12-4 to TRBJ1-2; D uncertain. The V end was cut by 5 bases, the J end by 1 base, with 5 bases between. This CDR3 has 12 residues. The CDR3 loop reads CASSGSNYGYTF. The CDR3 DNA is TGTGCCAGCAGTGGGAGTAACTATGGCTACACCTTC.

This sequence joins TRBV2 and TRBJ1-5; D ambiguous. The V gene's germline CDR1 is SNHLY and CDR2 FYNNEI. The CDR3 is 15 amino acids. Trimming pared 4 bases from V and 0 bases from J, leaving 10 bases between. For the CDR3, the DNA is TGTGCCAGCAGTGTGGAGGATTATAGCAATCAGCCCCAGCATTTT. Encoded protein: CASSVEDYSNQPQHF. The full variable domain, completed using reference TRBV2 and TRBJ1-5, is EPEVTQTPSHQVTQMGQEVILRCVPISNHLYFYWYRQILGQKVEFLVSFYNNEISEKSEIFDDQFSVERPDGSNFTLKIRSTKLEDSAMYFCASSVEDYSNQPQHFGDGTRLSIL.

This clone showed up just once. The genes are TRBV10-3 and TRBJ2-5; possibly TRBD1 for D (5 bases). The CDR3 extends over 11 amino acids. The germline CDR1 and CDR2 sequences are ENHRY and SYGVKD. The ends were cut back, 11 bases at V and 5 bases at J, with 12 bases in the middle. CDR3: CASQGLETQYF. The CDR3 DNA reads TGTGCCTCCCAGGGTTTGGAGACCCAGTACTTC.